The 11 T cell receptor beta chains presented below share a single source sample, sequenced in a study of early T cells in non-severe SARS-CoV-2 infection. TCRdb itself ran the 5' RACE reads through MiXCR, one entry per CDR3 protein. The sample contains about 58,000 distinct CDR3 sequences, 12% of which appear only once. What was sequenced was whole blood. Receptor source: an adult who was a healthcare worker with PCR-confirmed SARS-CoV-2 infection or an uninfected control (not recorded which).

Ten or more counts support this clonotype. The chain links TRBV10-3 to TRBJ1-1; no reliable D call. Trimming removed 6 bases at V and 3 bases at J, with 11 bases between. The V gene's germline CDR1 is ENHRY and CDR2 SYGVKD. The CDR3 loop spans 13 amino acids. The CDR3 here is CAISKSQDTEAFF. The CDR3 nucleotides are TGTGCCATCAGCAAGAGTCAGGACACTGAAGCTTTCTTT.

The chain combines TRBV27 with TRBJ1-4; TRBD1 might be the D (5 bases). This CDR3 is built from 15 residues. Germline-derived CDR1 and CDR2 are MNHEY and SMNVEV (reference sequence). The V end was cut by 5 bases, the J end by 5 bases, with 15 bases between. CDR3 sequence: CASSGWGIRNEKLFF. The CDR3 DNA follows: TGTGCCAGCAGTGGTTGGGGGATTCGAAATGAAAAACTGTTTTTT.

The gene calls are TRBV20-1 and TRBJ2-3; unclear D gene. V lost 0 bases and J 0 bases, leaving 10 bases between the germline ends. The CDR3 has 15 amino acids. Germline V gene data show CDR1 as DFQATT and CDR2 as SNEGSKA (reference sequence). The DNA of the CDR3 is TGCAGTGCTAGAGATCCAAGCGTAAGCACAGATACGCAGTATTTT. Protein sequence: CSARDPSVSTDTQYF.

The chain uses TRBV11-2 and TRBJ2-7, with a possible D match to TRBD1 (6 bases). The CDR3 has 12 residues. Germline V gene data show CDR1 as SGHAT and CDR2 as FQNNGV. Trimming cost V 3 bases and J 9 bases, with 12 bases left between them. The DNA of the CDR3 is TGTGCCAGCAGCTTGAACAGGGAGCCGCAGTACTTC. It encodes CASSLNREPQYF.

This clonotype is medium-sized. The chain uses TRBV25-1 and TRBJ1-1, with TRBD1 matching over 8 bases. CDR1 and CDR2 from the germline V gene are MGHDK and SYGVNS. The junction had 6 bases not matched to a gene; V was cut back by 6 bases and J by 0 bases. This CDR3 is built from 15 residues. The DNA for the CDR3 is TGTGCCAGCAGGGCTACGGACAGGGTGAACACTGAAGCTTTCTTT. Translated: CASRATDRVNTEAFF.

There are many counts of this clonotype. This rearrangement joins TRBV3-1 to TRBJ1-5, with D unresolved. The CDR3 is 14 residues long. From germline, CDR1 is LGHDT and CDR2 YNNKEL (reference sequence). Trimming cost V 1 base and J 7 bases, with 11 bases left between them. CDR3 nucleotides: TGTGCCAGCAGCCAAGGGGCCGGCAGCCAGCCCCAGCATTTT. Its protein is CASSQGAGSQPQHF.

The V gene is TRBV6-1, the J gene TRBJ1-1; maybe TRBD1 (6 bases). The CDR3 runs to 15 residues. Germline V gene lookup returns CDR1 MNHNS and CDR2 SASEGT. With 9 bases removed from V and 3 bases from J, the gap between germline ends came to 20 bases. The CDR3 sequence is CASKGRGGPYTEAFF. As DNA, the CDR3 is TGTGCCAGTAAGGGACGGGGGGGCCCCTACACTGAAGCTTTCTTT.

The chain joins TRBV10-2 to TRBJ2-1; 15 nucleotides agree with TRBD2. This CDR3 region has 14 residues. From germline, CDR1 is WSHSY and CDR2 SAAADI. Germline trimming cut 9 bases from V and 4 bases from J; bases unmatched to any gene: 1. CDR3 nucleotide sequence: TGCGCCAGTGGGACTAGCGGGGGGTACAATGAGCAGTTCTTC. Translation: CASGTSGGYNEQFF.

V gene TRBV4-1 combines with J gene TRBJ1-2; maybe TRBD1 (5 bases). Trimming stripped 0 bases from V and 4 bases from J, with 9 bases between. Germline loops: CDR1 MGHRA, CDR2 YSYEKL. The CDR3 has 14 amino acids. The CDR3 bases are TGCGCCAGCAGCCAAGATGCGGGACTCTATGGCTACACCTTC. Encoded protein: CASSQDAGLYGYTF.

A few counts support this clonotype. The CDR3 loop reads CSAPRKDTQYF. The CDR3 DNA reads TGCAGTGCTCCCCGAAAAGATACGCAGTATTTT. This chain joins TRBV20-1 and TRBJ2-3; no clear D gene. The CDR3 loop spans 11 amino acids. V dropped 5 bases and J dropped 5 bases, with 8 bases sitting between them. The germline gives CDR1 DFQATT, CDR2 SNEGSKA (reference sequence).

CDR3 in DNA: TGTGCCAGCAGTTACTCTTTTGGCAGGGTGAACACTGAAGCTTTCTTT. This sequence encodes CASSYSFGRVNTEAFF. The chain carries TRBV6-5 and TRBJ1-1; tentative D call: TRBD1 (5 bases). This CDR3 spans 16 amino acids. CDR1 is MNHEY and CDR2 is SVGAGI in the germline V gene. V dropped 0 bases and J dropped 0 bases, with 11 bases sitting between them.